This is a list of T cell receptor beta chains from one sample in a study of blood T cell repertoires in COVID-19. Sequencing used immunoSEQ multiplex PCR; TCRdb keeps in-frame clones, though not all of them. The sample has roughly 130,000 clones, more than 70% seen once; the top ten hold roughly 3.6%. Sequences were obtained from peripheral blood. Source of these receptors: a woman in her sixties or seventies with acute or convalescent COVID-19. CDR3s include the opening cysteine and the closing phenylalanine or tryptophan.

j_gene: TRBJ2-2
v_gene: TRBV9
CDR3aa: CASSWGDRGPTGELFF

j_gene: TRBJ1-1
v_gene: TRBV6-5
CDR3aa: CASTQAQMNTEAFF

j_gene: TRBJ2-1
v_gene: TRBV6-5
CDR3aa: CASSPTSGRANEQFF

j_gene: TRBJ1-2
v_gene: TRBV27
CDR3aa: CASSLTPRSGYTF

j_gene: TRBJ1-1
v_gene: TRBV5-6
CDR3aa: CASSLRGERGEAFF

j_gene: TRBJ1-2
v_gene: TRBV2
CDR3aa: CASSEGGLTSRGSTF

j_gene: TRBJ1-1
v_gene: TRBV24-1
CDR3aa: CATSGNAATEAFF

j_gene: TRBJ1-2
v_gene: TRBV10-3
CDR3aa: CAISEPTQELYGYTF

j_gene: TRBJ2-5
v_gene: TRBV28
CDR3aa: CASSSPGTAKETQYF

j_gene: TRBJ1-2
v_gene: TRBV25-1
CDR3aa: CASSERGQIYGYTF

j_gene: TRBJ1-1
v_gene: TRBV30
CDR3aa: CAWSVLTPNTEAFF

j_gene: TRBJ2-2
v_gene: TRBV29-1
CDR3aa: CSVGSGGRELFF

j_gene: TRBJ2-1
v_gene: TRBV28
CDR3aa: CASSFLRQKGNEQFF

j_gene: TRBJ1-3
v_gene: TRBV5-8
CDR3aa: CASSFGGPAGNTIYF

j_gene: TRBJ2-1
v_gene: TRBV12-3/TRBV12-4
CDR3aa: CASHPSGTNEQFF

j_gene: TRBJ1-1
v_gene: TRBV27
CDR3aa: CASSLYGGVGTEAFF

j_gene: TRBJ2-3
v_gene: TRBV27
CDR3aa: CASSLGTSGGRQYF

j_gene: TRBJ1-4
v_gene: TRBV5-1
CDR3aa: CASSPPGQGGEKLFF

j_gene: TRBJ1-2
v_gene: TRBV2
CDR3aa: CASSPGPNYGYTF

j_gene: TRBJ1-5
v_gene: TRBV18
CDR3aa: CASSEGTGGNQPQHF

j_gene: TRBJ1-1
v_gene: TRBV19
CDR3aa: CASSPPRWTGVTEAFF

j_gene: TRBJ1-1
v_gene: TRBV5-1
CDR3aa: CASSLTERMNTEAFF

j_gene: TRBJ1-2
v_gene: TRBV14
CDR3aa: CASSQGRAALYGYTF

j_gene: TRBJ2-7
v_gene: TRBV28
CDR3aa: CASSGRAYEQYF

j_gene: TRBJ1-1
v_gene: TRBV19
CDR3aa: CASSKVTVGETEAFF

j_gene: TRBJ2-3
v_gene: TRBV21-1
CDR3aa: CASSSLVGPSTGWEEGVQGTQYF

j_gene: TRBJ1-2
v_gene: TRBV28
CDR3aa: CASSLGVGALNGYTF

j_gene: TRBJ2-2
v_gene: TRBV5-1
CDR3aa: CASSLPGPNTGELFF

j_gene: TRBJ2-1
v_gene: TRBV18
CDR3aa: CASSPLGGEQFF

j_gene: TRBJ2-7
v_gene: TRBV10-2
CDR3aa: CASSDIAGESHEQYF

j_gene: TRBJ2-2
v_gene: TRBV21-1
CDR3aa: CASSTRRQGGHTGELFF

j_gene: TRBJ1-3
v_gene: TRBV9
CDR3aa: CASSPPGGHSGNTIYF

j_gene: TRBJ1-1
v_gene: TRBV2
CDR3aa: CASSYRSGMNTEAFF

j_gene: TRBJ2-2
v_gene: TRBV25-1
CDR3aa: CASSDETGGVTGELFF

j_gene: TRBJ2-1
v_gene: TRBV5-1
CDR3aa: CASSRGFTNEQFF

j_gene: TRBJ2-1
v_gene: TRBV10-1
CDR3aa: CASSHGTSGRENEQFF

j_gene: TRBJ2-1
v_gene: TRBV28
CDR3aa: CASAAFGLNEQFF

j_gene: TRBJ1-2
v_gene: TRBV27
CDR3aa: CASSPTGNYGYTF

j_gene: TRBJ1-5
v_gene: TRBV7-6
CDR3aa: CASSLVQGVNQPQHF

j_gene: TRBJ1-3
v_gene: TRBV24-1
CDR3aa: CATSDPGYSGNTIYF

j_gene: TRBJ1-2
v_gene: TRBV9
CDR3aa: CASSVAGSPSGYTF

j_gene: TRBJ2-5
v_gene: TRBV6-5
CDR3aa: CASSSAGAVRRTQYF

j_gene: TRBJ1-1
v_gene: TRBV4-1
CDR3aa: CASSQGMGTGRGYNTEAFF

j_gene: TRBJ2-2
v_gene: TRBV9
CDR3aa: CASSGSGLASTGELFF

j_gene: TRBJ1-2
v_gene: TRBV27
CDR3aa: CASSRQGGPGGYTF

j_gene: TRBJ2-1
v_gene: TRBV6-5
CDR3aa: CASSSGPTSYNEQFF

j_gene: TRBJ1-2
v_gene: TRBV7-8
CDR3aa: CASSQTGNYGYTF

j_gene: TRBJ1-1
v_gene: TRBV7-2
CDR3aa: CASSLGGYRTEAFF

j_gene: TRBJ1-2
v_gene: TRBV6-4
CDR3aa: CASFPRVTNYGYTF

j_gene: TRBJ2-6
v_gene: TRBV6-5
CDR3aa: CASSYAGLGANVLTF

j_gene: TRBJ1-1
v_gene: TRBV4-1
CDR3aa: CASSLRQGGGYTEAFF

j_gene: TRBJ2-5
v_gene: TRBV6-4
CDR3aa: CASSGAGGRGETQYF

j_gene: TRBJ2-3
v_gene: TRBV27
CDR3aa: CASSFAGGADTQYF

j_gene: TRBJ2-1
v_gene: TRBV2
CDR3aa: CASADSGSYNEQFF

j_gene: TRBJ2-7
v_gene: TRBV25-1
CDR3aa: CASRRGLAGAGEQYF

j_gene: TRBJ2-5
v_gene: TRBV5-1
CDR3aa: CASSLVGLAEETQYF

j_gene: TRBJ2-1
v_gene: TRBV3-1/TRBV3-2
CDR3aa: CASSRSGRTSYNEQFF

j_gene: TRBJ1-1
v_gene: TRBV11-2
CDR3aa: CASFRLGTGARNTEAFF

j_gene: TRBJ1-4
v_gene: TRBV19
CDR3aa: CASTTVGQGPRKLFF